What follows describes a single T cell receptor beta chain. Its antigen remains unknown. This sample is part of a study of response to subunit inactivated influenza vaccine. Overall study findings and caveats: Authors suggested that a seasonal influenza vaccination recruits few new T cells each time.

MiXCR, run by TCRdb on the RT-PCR reads, gives a single entry per CDR3 protein. The repertoire holds hundreds of thousands of distinct CDR3 sequences, with 15% to 20% as singletons. The CDR3 is made up of 15 amino acids. The germline V gene has CDR1 SGHTA and CDR2 FQGNSA. Trimming removed 2 bases from V and 5 bases from J; junction bases left unmatched: 7. The chain links TRBV7-2 to TRBJ2-5, with 8 bases lining up with TRBD2. The receptor was isolated from a man over 45 who received an inactivated influenza vaccine. This sample comprised PBMCs from blood, obtained roughly 5 days after vaccination. The CDR3 spells CASSLWNGRVETQYF. The CDR3 nucleotides read TGTGCCAGCAGCTTATGGAACGGGAGGGTGGAGACCCAGTACTTC.